The table lists the clone carrying this T cell receptor (beta chain) with a few counts. Its antigen remains unknown. TCR alpha and beta CDR3 regions were amplified from RNA using iRepertoire nested multiplex PCR. One-step reverse transcription and amplification started from approximately 100-400 ng of tissue mRNA or PBMC total RNA. TCRdb re-called the multiplex PCR reads with MiXCR, one entry per CDR3 protein. Counted here are approximately 12,000 distinct CDR3 sequences, 26% occurring once; the ten biggest clones make up less than 50%. This record belongs to a study of glioma-infiltrating T cells. Study-wide points: Tissue and blood shared very few CDR3 sequences. Above-expected tissue-blood divergence occurred in all gliomas, most in low-grade ones.

Germline CDR1 reads SGHVT; CDR2 reads SQSDAQ. The CDR3 totals 15 residues. V was clipped by 6 bases and J by 0 bases, with 14 bases between them. The source material was glioma tissue, nonneoplastic brain tissue, or PBMCs (not recorded which). This chain links TRBV7-4 with TRBJ1-1; a possible D gene is TRBD1 (5 bases). This sequence was found in a human donor with low-grade glioma or glioblastoma, undergoing nonglioma brain surgery, or in good health (not recorded which). In nucleotides, the CDR3 is TGTGCCAGCAGTTTCCGGGACGGAGTGAACACTGAAGCTTTCTTT. This gives the protein CASSFRDGVNTEAFF.